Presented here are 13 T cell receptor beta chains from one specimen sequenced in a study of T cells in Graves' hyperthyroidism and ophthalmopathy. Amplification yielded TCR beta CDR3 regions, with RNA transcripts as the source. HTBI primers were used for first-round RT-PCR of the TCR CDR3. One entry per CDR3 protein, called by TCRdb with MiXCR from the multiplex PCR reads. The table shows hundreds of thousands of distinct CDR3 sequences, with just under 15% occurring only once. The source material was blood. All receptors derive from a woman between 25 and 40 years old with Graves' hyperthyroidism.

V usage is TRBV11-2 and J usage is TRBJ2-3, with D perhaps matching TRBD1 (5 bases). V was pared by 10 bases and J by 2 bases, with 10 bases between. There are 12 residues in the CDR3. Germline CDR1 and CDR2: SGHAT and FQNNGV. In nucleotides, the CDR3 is TGTGCCACCGTACAGGTCACAGATACGCAGTATTTT. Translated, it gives CATVQVTDTQYF.

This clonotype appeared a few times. Here the CDR3 reads CASTSNPEGNQPQHF. CDR3 in DNA: TGTGCCAGCACCAGTAACCCGGAGGGGAATCAGCCCCAGCATTTT. The chain uses TRBV2 and TRBJ1-5; TRBD1 is a possible D gene (5 bases). Germline V CDR1 and CDR2: SNHLY, FYNNEI. The CDR3 covers 15 residues. With 7 bases removed from V and 4 bases from J, the gap between germline ends came to 17 bases. The full variable domain, its missing parts supplied by reference TRBV2 and TRBJ1-5, is EPEVTQTPSHQVTQMGQEVILRCVPISNHLYFYWYRQILGQKVEFLVSFYNNEISEKSEIFDDQFSVERPDGSNFTLKIRSTKLEDSAMYFCASTSNPEGNQPQHFGDGTRLSIL.

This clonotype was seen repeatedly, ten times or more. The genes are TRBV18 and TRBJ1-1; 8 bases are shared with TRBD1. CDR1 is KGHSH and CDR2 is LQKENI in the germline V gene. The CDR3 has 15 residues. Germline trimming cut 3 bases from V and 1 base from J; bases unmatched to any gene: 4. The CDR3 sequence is CASSPDRAPNTEAFF. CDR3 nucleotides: TGTGCCAGCTCACCGGACAGGGCTCCGAACACTGAAGCTTTCTTT.

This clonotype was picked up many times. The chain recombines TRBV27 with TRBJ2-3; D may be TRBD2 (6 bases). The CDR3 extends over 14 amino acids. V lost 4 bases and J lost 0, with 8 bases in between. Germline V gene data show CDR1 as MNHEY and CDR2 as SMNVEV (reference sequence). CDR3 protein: CASSSSASTDTQYF. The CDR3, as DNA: TGTGCCAGCAGTTCTAGCGCTAGCACAGATACGCAGTATTTT.

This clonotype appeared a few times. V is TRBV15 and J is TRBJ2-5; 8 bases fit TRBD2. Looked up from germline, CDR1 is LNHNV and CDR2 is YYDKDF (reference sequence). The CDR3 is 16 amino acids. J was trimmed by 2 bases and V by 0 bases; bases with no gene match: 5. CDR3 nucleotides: TGTGCCACCAGCAGAGATCATACGGGAGGGCAAGAGACCCAGTACTTC. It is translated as CATSRDHTGGQETQYF.

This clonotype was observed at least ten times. The CDR3 DNA is TGCAGCGTGGATCCCGGGACAGGAGGAATGCAGTACTTC. Translation gives CSVDPGTGGMQYF. The rearrangement uses TRBV29-1 and TRBJ2-7; the match to TRBD1 covers 8 bases. The CDR3 is 13 amino acids. Trimming removed 6 bases from V and 9 bases from J; junction bases left unmatched: 13. Looked up from germline, CDR1 is SQVTM and CDR2 is ANQGSEA.

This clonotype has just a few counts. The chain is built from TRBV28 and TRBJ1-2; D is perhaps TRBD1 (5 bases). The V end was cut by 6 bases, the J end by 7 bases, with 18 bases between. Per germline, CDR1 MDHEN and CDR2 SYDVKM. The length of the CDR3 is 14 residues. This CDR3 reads CASSDRGAIGGYTF. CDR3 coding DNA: TGTGCCAGCAGCGACCGCGGGGCAATCGGTGGCTACACCTTC.

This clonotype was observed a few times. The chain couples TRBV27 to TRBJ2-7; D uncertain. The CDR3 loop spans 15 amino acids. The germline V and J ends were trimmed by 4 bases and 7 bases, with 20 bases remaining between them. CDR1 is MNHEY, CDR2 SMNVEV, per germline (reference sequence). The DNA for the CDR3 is TGTGCCAGCAGTTCCCCCAGGCGCCTTCCTAGGGAGCAGTACTTC. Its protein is CASSSPRRLPREQYF.

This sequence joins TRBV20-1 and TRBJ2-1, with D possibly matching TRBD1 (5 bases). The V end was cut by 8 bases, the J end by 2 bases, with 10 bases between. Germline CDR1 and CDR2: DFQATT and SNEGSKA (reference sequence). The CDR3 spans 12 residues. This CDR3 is CSTGTPYNEQFF. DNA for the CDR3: TGCAGTACAGGTACCCCCTACAATGAGCAGTTCTTC.

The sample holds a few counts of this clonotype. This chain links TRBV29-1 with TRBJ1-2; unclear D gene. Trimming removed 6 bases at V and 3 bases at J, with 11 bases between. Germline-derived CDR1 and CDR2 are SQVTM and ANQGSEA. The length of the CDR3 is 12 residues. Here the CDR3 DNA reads TGCAGCGTAGTGACTATGGACTATGGCTACACCTTC. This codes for CSVVTMDYGYTF.

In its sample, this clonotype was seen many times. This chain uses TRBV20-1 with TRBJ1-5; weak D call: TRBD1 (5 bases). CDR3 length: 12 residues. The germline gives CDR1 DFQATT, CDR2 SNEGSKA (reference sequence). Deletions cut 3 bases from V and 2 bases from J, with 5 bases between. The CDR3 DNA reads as TGCAGTGCTAGCAGGGGCAATCAGCCCCAGCATTTT. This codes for CSASRGNQPQHF.

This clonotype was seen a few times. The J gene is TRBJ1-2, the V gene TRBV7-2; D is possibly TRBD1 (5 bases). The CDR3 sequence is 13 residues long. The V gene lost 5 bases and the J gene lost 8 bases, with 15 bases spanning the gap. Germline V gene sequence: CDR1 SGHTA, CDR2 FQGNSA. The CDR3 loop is CASSPRVLIGYTF. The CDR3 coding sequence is TGTGCCAGCAGCCCCAGGGTTCTGATCGGCTACACCTTC.

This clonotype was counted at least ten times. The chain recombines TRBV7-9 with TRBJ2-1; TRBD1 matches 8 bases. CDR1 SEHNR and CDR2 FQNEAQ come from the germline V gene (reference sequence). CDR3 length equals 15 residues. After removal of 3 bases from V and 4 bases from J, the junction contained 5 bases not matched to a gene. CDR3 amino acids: CASSLDRAGYNEQFF. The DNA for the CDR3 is TGTGCCAGCAGCTTGGACAGGGCGGGGTACAATGAGCAGTTCTTC.